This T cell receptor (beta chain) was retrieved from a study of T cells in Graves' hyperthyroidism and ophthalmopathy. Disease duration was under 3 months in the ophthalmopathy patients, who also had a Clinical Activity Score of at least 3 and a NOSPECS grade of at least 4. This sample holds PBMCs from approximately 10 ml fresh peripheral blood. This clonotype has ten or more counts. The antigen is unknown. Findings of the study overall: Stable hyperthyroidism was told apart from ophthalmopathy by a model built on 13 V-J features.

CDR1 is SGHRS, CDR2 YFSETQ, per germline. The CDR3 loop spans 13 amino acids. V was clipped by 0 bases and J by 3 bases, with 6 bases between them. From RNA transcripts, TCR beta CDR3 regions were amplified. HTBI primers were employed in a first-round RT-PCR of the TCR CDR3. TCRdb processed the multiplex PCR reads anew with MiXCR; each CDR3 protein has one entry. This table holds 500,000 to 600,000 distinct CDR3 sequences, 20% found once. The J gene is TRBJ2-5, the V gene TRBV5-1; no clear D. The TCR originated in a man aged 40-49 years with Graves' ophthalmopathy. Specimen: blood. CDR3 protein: CASSLVGEETQYF. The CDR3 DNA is TGCGCCAGCAGCTTGGTTGGCGAAGAGACCCAGTACTTC.